These T cell receptor beta chains were read from a single sample in a study of blood T cell repertoires in COVID-19. TCRdb's copy holds only in-frame clones and misses some; the assay was immunoSEQ multiplex PCR. This sample carries some 130,000 clones, 70% to 85% of them seen once, and the ten largest clones take approximately 11%. Sequencing was done on a sample of peripheral blood. These receptors were obtained from a man in his sixties who had recovered from COVID-19. CDR3s include the opening cysteine and the closing phenylalanine or tryptophan. D genes are given only for firm matches. Part of the rows lack a size; the others show once, few, many or a class for expanded clones.

TRBV7-8	NA	TRBJ1-1	many	TGTGCCAGCAGCTTAGCGAGGGTGGGGAACACTGAAGCTTTCTTT	CASSLARVGNTEAFF
TRBV19	NA	TRBJ2-2	few	TGTGCCAGTAGTAGACCAGGGGCAAGTACCGGGGAGCTGTTTTTT	CASSRPGASTGELFF
TRBV19	NA	TRBJ1-1	NA	TGTGCCAGTAGTTCGGGGACGGGAGCCACTGAAGCTTTCTTT	CASSSGTGATEAFF
TRBV3-1/TRBV3-2	NA	TRBJ2-5	NA	TGTGCCAGCCGCGCGACAGCGTACCAAGAGACCCAGTACTTC	CASRATAYQETQYF
TRBV27	TRBD1	TRBJ2-7	NA	TGTGCCAGCAGTTTAGGTCGGGACAGGGGGCGCGAGCAGTACTTC	CASSLGRDRGREQYF
TRBV5-1	NA	TRBJ2-7	few	TGCGCCAGCAGCCACGGGACTGTGAGCTCCTACGAGCAGTACTTC	CASSHGTVSSYEQYF
TRBV7-9	TRBD2	TRBJ2-1	NA	TGTGCCAGCACCCCGCCTAGCGGGTCCAATGAGCAGTTCTTC	CASTPPSGSNEQFF
TRBV28	TRBD1	TRBJ1-2	NA	TGTGCCAGCAGATCCGGGACAGGGGTGGGCTACACCTTC	CASRSGTGVGYTF
TRBV18	TRBD1	TRBJ1-2	NA	TGTGCCAGCTCACCGAGGACAGGGGGCGGATATGGCTACACCTTC	CASSPRTGGGYGYTF
TRBV9	NA	TRBJ2-7	NA	TGTGCCAGCAGCGTAGATGGCGGGGGCCTCTCCTACGAGCAGTACTTC	CASSVDGGGLSYEQYF
TRBV13	TRBD2	TRBJ2-1	NA	TGTGCCAGCGAACGAGGACTAGCGGCTATATCCTCCTACAATGAGCAGTTCTTC	CASERGLAAISSYNEQFF
TRBV10-2	TRBD2	TRBJ2-1	NA	TGCGCCAGCAGGAGCGGGAGGGCCTGGAATGAGCAGTTCTTC	CASRSGRAWNEQFF
TRBV6-5	TRBD1	TRBJ1-4	NA	TGTGCCAGCAGTCGACAGGGGGCCGGGGAAAAACTGTTTTTT	CASSRQGAGEKLFF
TRBV13	NA	TRBJ2-7	NA	TGTGCCAGCAGCCTTAGCGGCTACGAGCAGTACTTC	CASSLSGYEQYF
TRBV10-2	TRBD2	TRBJ2-2	NA	TGCGCCAGCAGAGGGACTAGCGTCAACACCGGGGAGCTGTTTTTT	CASRGTSVNTGELFF
TRBV3-1/TRBV3-2	NA	TRBJ1-5	NA	TGTGCCAGCAGCCAAGGAGCGAGCAATCAGCCCCAGCATTTT	CASSQGASNQPQHF
TRBV4-2	TRBD1	TRBJ2-7	NA	TGTGCCAGCAGCCTTTTGGGAGGGGACAGGGCGTACGAGCAGTACTTC	CASSLLGGDRAYEQYF
TRBV5-8	TRBD1	TRBJ2-2	NA	TGTGCCAGCAGCTGGACAGGGGGCCGCGGCGGGGAGCTGTTTTTT	CASSWTGGRGGELFF
TRBV7-9	NA	TRBJ1-4	NA	TGTGCCAGCAGCTTTGACAGCCCAACTAATGAAAAACTGTTTTTT	CASSFDSPTNEKLFF
TRBV6-5	NA	TRBJ1-5	once	TGTGCCAGCTCAGGGCAGGGAGGTTGGGAGCCCCAGCATTTT	CASSGQGGWEPQHF
TRBV7-6	TRBD1	TRBJ1-2	NA	TGTGCCAGCAGCTTAGCTGGACAGGCCTACCATGGCTACACCTTC	CASSLAGQAYHGYTF
TRBV5-5	TRBD2	TRBJ2-3	NA	TGTGCCAGCAGCTTAAGCGGGAGACACACAGATACGCAGTATTTT	CASSLSGRHTDTQYF
TRBV28	TRBD2	TRBJ2-5	few	TGTGCCAGCAGCCCGTCCCTGGGACTAGCGGGTTCCCAGTACTTC	CASSPSLGLAGSQYF
TRBV29-1	TRBD1	TRBJ2-2	many	TGCAGCGTTGGACAGGGGACCGGGGAGCTGTTTTTT	CSVGQGTGELFF
TRBV6-1	NA	TRBJ2-7	NA	TGTGCCAGCAGTGACAACTACGAGCAGTACTTC	CASSDNYEQYF
TRBV4-1	NA	TRBJ1-5	NA	TGCGCCAGCAGCCAAGCCGACAGAAGCAATCAGCCCCAGCATTTT	CASSQADRSNQPQHF
TRBV9	TRBD1	TRBJ1-1	once	TGTGCCAGCAGCGCCGGGACAGGGGCGTCGAACACTGAAGCTTTCTTT	CASSAGTGASNTEAFF
TRBV6-6	NA	TRBJ2-1	NA	TGTGCCAGCAGTTCTCTCGCGCGGGAGCAGTTCTTC	CASSSLAREQFF
TRBV2	NA	TRBJ2-3	NA	TGTGCCAGCAGGGGAGGACCTAGCACAGATACGCAGTATTTT	CASRGGPSTDTQYF
TRBV18	NA	TRBJ2-7	NA	TGTGCCAGCTCACAACAGGACGCCTACGAGCAGTACTTC	CASSQQDAYEQYF
TRBV11-2	NA	TRBJ1-2	few	TGTGCCAGCAAACTCTTCCTCGGGGCTAACTATGGCTACACCTTC	CASKLFLGANYGYTF
TRBV27	TRBD2	TRBJ2-7	once	TGTGCCAGCAAAACGACTAGCGGGATTTACGAGCAGTACTTC	CASKTTSGIYEQYF
TRBV6-5	TRBD1	TRBJ1-6	NA	TGTGCCAGCAGCAAGGGACAGGGGAATAATTCACCCCTCCACTTT	CASSKGQGNNSPLHF
TRBV5-4	TRBD1	TRBJ1-1	NA	TGTGCCAGCAGCCCGGGACAGATGAACACTGAAGCTTTCTTT	CASSPGQMNTEAFF
TRBV3-1/TRBV3-2	NA	TRBJ1-2	NA	TGTGCCAGCAGCCAAGAATCCGGAACAGGGCCCTATGGCTACACCTTC	CASSQESGTGPYGYTF
TRBV2	TRBD1	TRBJ2-1	NA	TGTGCCAGCAGTCCCGGGACAGGGGGAATAGGTGAGCAGTTCTTC	CASSPGTGGIGEQFF
TRBV7-6	NA	TRBJ1-5	few	TGTGCCAGCAGCTTAGAGGGCGGGGGCAGTCAGCCCCAGCATTTT	CASSLEGGGSQPQHF
TRBV4-3	TRBD2	TRBJ2-1	NA	TGCGCCAGCAGCCAAGAGCCAGCGGGAGTCTACAATGAGCAGTTCTTC	CASSQEPAGVYNEQFF
TRBV21-1	NA	TRBJ1-2	NA	NA	CASSAWGAGALYGYTF
TRBV18	TRBD1	TRBJ2-7	NA	TGTGCCAGCTCACCACTCCGACAGGGCTACGAGCAGTACTTC	CASSPLRQGYEQYF
TRBV7-3	TRBD2	TRBJ2-2	NA	TGTGCCAGCAGCTTACGGGGAGGGGAGACCGGGGAGCTGTTTTTT	CASSLRGGETGELFF
TRBV7-2	NA	TRBJ2-7	NA	TGTGCCAGCAGCTTAGGTGGGGGCGCTCGCTACGAGCAGTACTTC	CASSLGGGARYEQYF